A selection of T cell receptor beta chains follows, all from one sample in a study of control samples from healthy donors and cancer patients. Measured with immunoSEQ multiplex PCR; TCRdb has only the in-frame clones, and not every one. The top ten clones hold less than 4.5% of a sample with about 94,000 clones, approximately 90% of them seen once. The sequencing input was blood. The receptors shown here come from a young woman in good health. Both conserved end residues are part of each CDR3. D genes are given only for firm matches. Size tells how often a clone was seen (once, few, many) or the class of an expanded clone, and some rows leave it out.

TGTGCCAGCAGTCCAGACGACAGTCTGCGGTACTTC | CASSPDDSLRYF | NA | NA | TRBJ2-7 | TRBV6-6
TGTGCCAGTAGTCCAGGGAATTCACCCCTCCACTTT | CASSPGNSPLHF | NA | NA | TRBJ1-6 | TRBV19
TGTGCCAGCAGCTTAGGAGGGAGGGATGAAGCTTTCTTT | CASSLGGRDEAFF | NA | NA | TRBJ1-1 | TRBV7-9
TGTGCCAGTGGTAGGGACAGGGGGTCCTACGAGCAGTACTTC | CASGRDRGSYEQYF | TRBD1 | NA | TRBJ2-7 | TRBV19
TGTGCCAGCAGCTCATTAGCGCCCGCGAACACCGGGGAGCTGTTTTTT | CASSSLAPANTGELFF | NA | NA | TRBJ2-2 | TRBV7-9
TGTGCCAGCAGCCCCCTAATGGCTGGGGCCGTCAATCAGCCCCAGCATTTT | CASSPLMAGAVNQPQHF | NA | NA | TRBJ1-5 | TRBV7-8
TGCGCCAGCAGCTTGGGGGTTAGCGGGGGAACGTCCTACGAGCAGTACTTC | CASSLGVSGGTSYEQYF | TRBD2 | NA | TRBJ2-7 | TRBV5-1
TGTGCCAGCAGTGAACAGGGGCAACCTGAAAAACTGTTTTTT | CASSEQGQPEKLFF | NA | few | TRBJ1-4 | TRBV6-1
TGTGCCAGCAGCTTGTGGGGGGACGAGACCCAGTACTTC | CASSLWGDETQYF | NA | NA | TRBJ2-5 | TRBV5-6
TGCGCCAGCAGCTTGGGCCTAGCGGGCCTCAGAGAGACCCAGTACTTC | CASSLGLAGLRETQYF | TRBD2 | NA | TRBJ2-5 | TRBV5-1
TGTGCCAGCAATCGCTCAACATACAGAGCGAACACCGGGGAGCTGTTTTTT | CASNRSTYRANTGELFF | NA | NA | TRBJ2-2 | TRBV25-1
TGTGCCACCAGCATAGGACAGCTAACCGGGGAGCTGTTTTTT | CATSIGQLTGELFF | NA | NA | TRBJ2-2 | TRBV15
TGCGCCAGCAGCTTGGGGGAGACAGGCAATCAGCCCCAGCATTTT | CASSLGETGNQPQHF | NA | NA | TRBJ1-5 | TRBV5-1
TGTGCCAGAAGCTTGTTACAGCTACCTGGAAACACCATATATTTT | CARSLLQLPGNTIYF | NA | NA | TRBJ1-3 | TRBV5-3
TGTGCCAGCAGCCTTTCAGCTAGAAGCGGAGGAAATGAGCAGTTCTTC | CASSLSARSGGNEQFF | NA | NA | TRBJ2-1 | TRBV4-2
TGTGCCAGCAGCTTGGATGCAGGCTTCGAGCAGTACTTC | CASSLDAGFEQYF | NA | NA | TRBJ2-7 | TRBV5-4
TGCGCCAGCAGCCGGTCCCAGGGTGCGGCGAATGAGCAGTTCTTC | CASSRSQGAANEQFF | NA | NA | TRBJ2-1 | TRBV4-1
TGCAGCGTTGGCGGGGGGACGTCCTATGGCTACACCTTC | CSVGGGTSYGYTF | NA | NA | TRBJ1-2 | TRBV29-1
TGTGCCAGCAGCCAACTCTATCTCAGGGTGAACACTGAAGCTTTCTTT | CASSQLYLRVNTEAFF | NA | NA | TRBJ1-1 | TRBV14
TGCGCCACCAGCAGAGCAACCTCGCTGGAGACCCAGTACTTC | CATSRATSLETQYF | NA | NA | TRBJ2-5 | TRBV15
TGTGCCAGCAGGCTCCAGGAGGGGCCCTATGGCTACACCTTC | CASRLQEGPYGYTF | NA | NA | TRBJ1-2 | TRBV9
TGCGCCAGCAGCCAAGGGGGCTTCGTAGATACGCAGTATTTT | CASSQGGFVDTQYF | NA | once | TRBJ2-3 | TRBV4-1
TGTGCCAGCAGCTTAACTAGCGGGGGAGTAGATACGCAGTATTTT | CASSLTSGGVDTQYF | TRBD2 | NA | TRBJ2-3 | TRBV7-2
TGCAGCGCTGGGACGGAAAAACTGTTTTTT | CSAGTEKLFF | NA | NA | TRBJ1-4 | TRBV20-1
TGTGCCAGCTCACCAGGGAATGAAGCTTTCTTT | CASSPGNEAFF | NA | NA | TRBJ1-1 | TRBV18
TGTGCCAGCAGCCAAATTTACAGGGGATCAACTAATGAAAAACTGTTTTTT | CASSQIYRGSTNEKLFF | TRBD1 | few | TRBJ1-4 | TRBV7-9
TGTGCCAGCAGCCCTTACGGCGAGCAGTACTTC | CASSPYGEQYF | NA | NA | TRBJ2-7 | TRBV28